A single TCR beta chain is shown here with its context. The antigen is not known. The data were produced by immunoSEQ multiplex PCR, yet TCRdb's version contains in-frame clones alone and is incomplete. This sample has 250,000 to 300,000 clones, with almost 95% found just once. The sample comes from a study of T cell responses to AZD1222 COVID-19 vaccine. Study-level results: None of the repertoires were sampled until the peak T cell response had passed. Two doses of AZD1222 preceded a rise in Spike-specific TCR breadth and depth. Of the AZD1222 recipients, only 5 to 7 were seropositive at baseline.

CDR1 and CDR2 (germline): GTSNPN, SVGIG (reference sequence). The V end lost 0 bases, the J end lost 4 bases, and 13 bases lay between the germline ends. This CDR3 has 15 amino acids. This clonotype was sampled from an adult who received the AZD1222 COVID-19 vaccine. This chain links TRBV30 with TRBJ1-3; D unresolved. Sequencing used peripheral blood, obtained 28 days after the second AZD1222 dose. The CDR3 spells CAWSVSVGQGNTIYF. The DNA for the CDR3 is TGTGCCTGGAGTGTATCAGTCGGGCAGGGAAACACCATATATTTT.